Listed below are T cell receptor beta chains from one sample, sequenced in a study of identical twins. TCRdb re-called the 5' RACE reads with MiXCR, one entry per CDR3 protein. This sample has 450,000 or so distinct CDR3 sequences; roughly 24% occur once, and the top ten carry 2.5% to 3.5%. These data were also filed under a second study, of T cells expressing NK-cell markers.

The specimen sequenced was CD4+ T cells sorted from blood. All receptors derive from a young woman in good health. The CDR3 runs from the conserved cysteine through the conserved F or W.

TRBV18	CASSRVQGPSYEQYF
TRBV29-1	CSVQAGQGSYEQYF
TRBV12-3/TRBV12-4	CASSFGGSSSYEQYF
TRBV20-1	CSARDIAGELFF
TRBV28	CASSGRPTPLHF
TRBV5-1	CASSLEGASTEAFF
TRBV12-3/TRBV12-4	CASSDRGIGYTF
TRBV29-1	CSVGSFDGYTF
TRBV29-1	CSVEVRGYNEQFF
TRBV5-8	CASSPGLGLGEVETQYF
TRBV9	CASSVGSGGYNEQFF
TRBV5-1	CASSLDVREQYF
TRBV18	CASSPQWSGEETQYF
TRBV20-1	CSASQMGTGYSSPLHF
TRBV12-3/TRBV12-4	CASSPLLAGGRNEQFF
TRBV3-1	CASNPGQHEKLFF
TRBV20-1	CSARESGTGGYEQYF
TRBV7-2	CASSPSLVRAVYNEQFF